The present T cell receptor (beta chain) was sequenced within a study of T-cell memory formation after mild COVID-19. Whole-study context: TCR clusters largely stayed donor specific. Study-level results: Contracting clones from day 15 to 85 showed balanced CD4/CD8; later expanders favored CD4+. Some clones that responded turned up in pre-infection memory, which suggests that cross-reactive memory joined in.

A 5'RACE reaction primed in the constant segment made cDNA libraries of TCR alpha and TCR beta, and these carried sample barcodes and UMIs. TCRdb reanalysed the 5' RACE reads using MiXCR and keeps one entry per CDR3 protein. The table includes around 200,000 distinct CDR3 sequences, about 10% detected once. Turning to this clonotype: Its antigen is as yet unknown.

This CDR3 region has 15 residues. The V end lost 2 bases, the J end lost 0 bases, and 10 bases lay between the germline ends. Germline CDR1 reads SNHLY; CDR2 reads FYNNEI. The chain joins TRBV2 to TRBJ1-1; D may be TRBD1 (5 bases). The receptor was isolated from a man aged 18-30 years who had mild COVID-19 (a few samples of this study predate the infection). Cell type and time point are not known. The specimen was PBMCs or a T cell subset sorted from them (not recorded which). The CDR3, as DNA: TGTGCCAGCAGTGAACAGGGACCCATGAACACTGAAGCTTTCTTT. It translates to CASSEQGPMNTEAFF.